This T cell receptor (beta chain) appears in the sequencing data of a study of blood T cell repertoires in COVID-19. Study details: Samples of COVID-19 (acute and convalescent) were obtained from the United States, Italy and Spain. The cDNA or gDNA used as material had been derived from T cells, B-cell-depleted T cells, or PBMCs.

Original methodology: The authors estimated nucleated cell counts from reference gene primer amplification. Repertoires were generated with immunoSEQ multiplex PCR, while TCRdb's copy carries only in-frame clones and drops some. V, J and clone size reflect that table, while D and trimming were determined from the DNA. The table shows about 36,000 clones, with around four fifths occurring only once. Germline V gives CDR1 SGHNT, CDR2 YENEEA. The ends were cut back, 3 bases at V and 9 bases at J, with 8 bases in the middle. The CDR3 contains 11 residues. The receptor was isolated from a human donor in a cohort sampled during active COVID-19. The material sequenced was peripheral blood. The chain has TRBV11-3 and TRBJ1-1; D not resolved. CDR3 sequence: CASSLNHKAFF. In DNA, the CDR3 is TGTGCCAGCAGCTTGAACCACAAAGCTTTCTTT. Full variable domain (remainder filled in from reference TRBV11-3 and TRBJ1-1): EAGVVQSPRYKIIEKKQPVAFWCNPISGHNTLYWYLQNLGQGPELLIRYENEEAVDDSQLPKDRFSAERLKGVDSTLKIQPAELGDSAVYLCASSLNHKAFFGQGTRLTVV.